The 29 T cell receptor beta chains presented below share a single source sample, sequenced in a study of blood T cell repertoires in COVID-19. Method: immunoSEQ multiplex PCR; TCRdb's copy keeps in-frame clones and lacks some. This table holds roughly 170,000 clones, 84% found once. The sequencing sample was made of PBMCs or T cells enriched from blood (not recorded which). Receptor source: a man aged 45-60 years who had recovered from COVID-19.

In nucleotides, the CDR3 is TGTGCCAGCAGCTGGACAGGGGGCGAAGAGACCCAGTACTTC. Its translation: CASSWTGGEETQYF. This chain connects TRBV5-4 to TRBJ2-5; 11 nucleotides match TRBD1. The CDR3 runs to 14 residues. Unmatched junction bases numbered 1, after V lost 3 bases and J lost 3 bases. Germline CDR1 reads SGHNT; CDR2 reads YYREEE (reference sequence).

CDR3 in DNA: TGTGCCAGCAGTGAGGGTAGGACAGGGGCCGGGAAACTGTTTTTT. Translation: CASSEGRTGAGKLFF. The J gene is TRBJ1-4, the V gene TRBV2, with TRBD1 matching over 9 bases. Germline CDR1 SNHLY, CDR2 FYNNEI. V shed 3 bases and J 11 bases; nucleotides not matched to a gene: 10. CDR3 size: 15 residues.

This clone turned up a few times. The J gene is TRBJ2-7, the V gene TRBV6-2 or TRBV6-3, with D possibly TRBD1 on 6 matching bases. Trimming removed 2 bases at V and 6 bases at J, with 14 bases between. The CDR3 sequence is 14 residues long. Germline V gene data show CDR1 as MNHEY and CDR2 as SVGEGT. CDR3 in amino acids: CASSYEQGRFEQYF. The DNA of the CDR3 is TGTGCCAGCAGTTACGAACAGGGAAGATTCGAGCAGTACTTC.

V usage is TRBV19 and J usage is TRBJ1-6, with no clear D. The germline CDR1 and CDR2 sequences are LNHDA and SQIVND (reference sequence). Trimming cost V 3 bases and J 0 bases, with 9 bases left between them. This CDR3 comprises 16 residues. This CDR3 reads CASSIRPGSYNSPLHF. The CDR3 region has the DNA TGTGCCAGTAGTATTCGGCCAGGCTCCTATAATTCACCCCTCCACTTT.

This chain connects TRBV9 to TRBJ2-3, with 8 bases aligning to TRBD2. The germline V gene has CDR1 SGDLS and CDR2 YYNGEE. J was trimmed by 2 bases and V by 4 bases; bases with no gene match: 6. The CDR3 is made up of 15 amino acids. The CDR3 region is CASSTGGAITDTQYF. The CDR3 DNA sequence: TGTGCCAGCAGCACGGGGGGGGCGATCACAGATACGCAGTATTTT. The whole variable domain, filled in from reference TRBV9 and TRBJ2-3, reads DSGVTQTPKHLITATGQRVTLRCSPRSGDLSVYWYQQSLDQGLQFLIQYYNGEERAKGNILERFSAQQFPDLHSELNLSSLELGDSALYFCASSTGGAITDTQYFGPGTRLTVL.

The chain has TRBV18 and TRBJ2-2, with D unresolved. V dropped 4 bases and J dropped 7 bases, with 10 bases sitting between them. Germline values: CDR1 KGHSH, CDR2 LQKENI. The CDR3 length is 13 residues. The CDR3 loop is CASSHREDGELFF. The DNA for the CDR3 is TGTGCCAGCTCACATCGTGAGGACGGGGAGCTGTTTTTT.

For the CDR3, the DNA is TGTGCCAGTAGTATAAGCGGGACAGGGGGCTATCTGGATGGCTACACCTTC. Its protein product is CASSISGTGGYLDGYTF. The chain employs TRBV19 and TRBJ1-2; 12 positions match TRBD1. CDR3 length: 17 amino acids. Germline CDR1 reads LNHDA; CDR2 reads SQIVND (reference sequence). The ends lost 2 bases at V and 6 bases at J; junction bases unmatched: 10.

This chain uses TRBV9 with TRBJ1-2, with unresolved D. V shed 0 bases and J shed 10 bases, with 7 bases lying between them. Per germline, CDR1 SGDLS and CDR2 YYNGEE. The CDR3 is 11 amino acids. The CDR3 nucleotides read TGTGCCAGCAGCGTAGCGCAGGACTACACCTTC. Translating it yields CASSVAQDYTF.

This clone was seen only once. The CDR3 DNA reads TGTGCCAGTAGTGAATTATTGACCCACAGGGCCGGGGAGCTGTTTTTT. Its translation is CASSELLTHRAGELFF. The rearrangement links TRBV19 to TRBJ2-2; TRBD1 might be the D (6 bases). The V end lost 5 bases, the J end lost 6 bases, and 19 bases lay between the germline ends. The V gene's germline CDR1 is LNHDA and CDR2 SQIVND (reference sequence). The CDR3 is made up of 16 amino acids.

DNA of the CDR3: TGTGCCAGCAGCTTATACGGTGCCAAAAACATTCAGTACTTC. Amino acids: CASSLYGAKNIQYF. V usage is TRBV7-8 and J usage is TRBJ2-4, with D uncertain. The CDR3 runs 14 residues. Germline CDR1 is SGHVS and CDR2 is FQNEAQ. With 2 bases removed from V and 1 base from J, the gap between germline ends came to 6 bases.

V gene TRBV5-5 combines with J gene TRBJ1-3; D is unresolved. V was clipped by 0 bases and J by 6 bases, with 10 bases between them. The CDR3 runs 14 residues. CDR1 and CDR2 (germline): SGHKS, YYEKEE (reference sequence). In nucleotides, the CDR3 is TGTGCCAGCAGCTTGGATGGAGGGATAAACACCATATATTTT. As protein: CASSLDGGINTIYF. The entire variable domain, with the rest obtained from reference TRBV5-5 and TRBJ1-3, is as follows: DAGVTQSPTHLIKTRGQQVTLRCSPISGHKSVSWYQQVLGQGPQFIFQYYEKEERGRGNFPDRFSARQFPNYSSELNVNALLLGDSALYLCASSLDGGINTIYFGEGSWLTVV.

CDR3 sequence reads: CSASHRTGGDYGYTF. CDR3 in DNA: TGCAGTGCTAGTCATCGGACAGGGGGAGACTATGGCTACACCTTC. The gene calls are TRBV20-1 and TRBJ1-2, with 10 bases that match TRBD1. Per germline, CDR1 DFQATT and CDR2 SNEGSKA (reference sequence). This CDR3 has 15 residues. Trimming took 3 bases from V and 3 from J; bases not matched to a gene: 7.

The table lists this clone with a count of one. V is TRBV2 and J is TRBJ1-5; the D is unclear. Trimming removed 9 bases from V and 5 bases from J, with 14 bases in between. Germline V lookup: CDR1 SNHLY, CDR2 FYNNEI. The CDR3 is 13 residues long. The CDR3 region has the DNA TGTGCCAGTGCTTCAACGGCGGATCAGCCCCAGCATTTT. Its protein is CASASTADQPQHF.

The chain uses TRBV27 and TRBJ1-3, with no clear D. This CDR3 has 14 residues. The V gene's germline CDR1 is MNHEY and CDR2 SMNVEV (reference sequence). The V gene lost 0 bases and the J gene lost 8 bases, with 11 bases spanning the gap. Here the CDR3 DNA reads TGTGCCAGCAGTTTATCGGCGGGGTTGGACACCATATATTTT. Translated: CASSLSAGLDTIYF.

This CDR3 is CASRSGGEQYF. Here the CDR3 DNA reads TGTGCCAGTAGGTCGGGCGGGGAGCAGTACTTC. This chain joins TRBV19 and TRBJ2-7; D possibly corresponds to TRBD2 (5 bases). The CDR3 length is 11 residues. The V end lost 6 bases, the J end lost 7 bases, and 10 bases lay between the germline ends. Germline V gene lookup returns CDR1 LNHDA and CDR2 SQIVND (reference sequence). The whole variable domain, filled in from reference TRBV19 and TRBJ2-7, reads DGGITQSPKYLFRKEGQNVTLSCEQNLNHDAMYWYRQDPGQGLRLIYYSQIVNDFQKGDIAEGYSVSREKKESFPLTVTSAQKNPTAFYLCASRSGGEQYFGPGTRLTVT.

The chain joins TRBV30 to TRBJ1-1; D remains ambiguous. Per germline, CDR1 GTSNPN and CDR2 SVGIG (reference sequence). V was cut by 0 bases and J by 1 base, with 6 bases left in between. The CDR3 is made up of 13 amino acids. DNA of the CDR3: TGTGCCTGGAGTGTCAACGGGAACACTGAAGCTTTCTTT. It yields the protein CAWSVNGNTEAFF.

The genes are TRBV18 and TRBJ1-1, with D unclear. The CDR3 runs 18 residues. V was clipped by 1 base and J by 1 base, with 19 bases between them. Per the germline V gene, CDR1 is KGHSH and CDR2 is LQKENI. CDR3: CASSPLAGITSPNTEAFF. The CDR3 nucleotides are TGTGCCAGCTCACCACTTGCCGGGATCACATCTCCGAACACTGAAGCTTTCTTT.

The table lists this clone with a count of one. Other DNA sequences of this sample code for an identical CDR3. The CDR3 sequence is CASSLSWGQDGYTF. DNA for the CDR3: TGTGCCAGCAGCCTTTCGTGGGGACAGGATGGCTACACCTTC. This chain uses TRBV3-1 (or the pseudogene TRBV3-2) with TRBJ1-2; 8 bases line up with TRBD1. CDR3 length: 14 residues. Looked up from germline, CDR1 is LGHDT and CDR2 is YNNKEL (reference sequence). V trimming: 4 bases; J trimming: 6 bases; junction bases outside the gene matches: 7.

The chain recombines TRBV27 with TRBJ2-3, with a tentative D call TRBD1 (5 bases). Per germline, CDR1 MNHEY and CDR2 SMNVEV (reference sequence). The CDR3 has 13 residues. Trimming took off 6 bases at V and 9 bases at J, with 16 bases between the two ends. The CDR3 protein is CASSSPGRVTQYF. As DNA, the CDR3 is TGTGCCAGCAGCAGTCCGGGCAGGGTCACGCAGTATTTT.

The CDR3 sequence: CAWDPSSGNTIYF. The CDR3 coding sequence is TGTGCCTGGGACCCTAGCTCTGGAAACACCATATATTTT. This rearrangement joins TRBV30 to TRBJ1-3, with no clear D. The germline V gene encodes CDR1 GTSNPN and CDR2 SVGIG (reference sequence). V was shortened by 5 bases and J by 0 bases, with 8 bases between the two germline ends. The CDR3 covers 13 residues.

This chain links TRBV12-5 with TRBJ2-7, with 9 bases identical to TRBD1. CDR1 and CDR2 from the germline V gene are LGHNT and FRNRAP. The CDR3 loop spans 15 amino acids. V trimming: 6 bases; J trimming: 1 base; junction bases outside the gene matches: 7. In nucleotides, the CDR3 is TGTGCTAGTGGGGGGGACAGGGAGGGATCCTACGAGCAGTACTTC. Translated: CASGGDREGSYEQYF.

The chain combines TRBV9 with TRBJ2-3; TRBD2 aligns across 10 bases. Trimming removed 0 bases from V and 0 bases from J; junction bases left unmatched: 7. The CDR3 is 18 residues long. CDR1 is SGDLS, CDR2 YYNGEE, per germline. The CDR3 DNA reads as TGTGCCAGCAGCGTAGTAGCGGGGGGACCTGCTAGCACAGATACGCAGTATTTT. Its translation: CASSVVAGGPASTDTQYF.

CDR3 sequence reads: CASSLQLNQPQHF. In DNA form, the CDR3 reads TGTGCCAGCAGCTTACAGTTAAATCAGCCCCAGCATTTT. J is TRBJ1-5 and V is TRBV11-2; D call uncertain. Trimming took off 2 bases at V and 4 bases at J, with 6 bases between the two ends. Germline V gene data show CDR1 as SGHAT and CDR2 as FQNNGV. There are 13 residues in the CDR3.

The gene calls are TRBV3-1 (or the pseudogene TRBV3-2) and TRBJ1-1; D gene unclear. Germline loops: CDR1 LGHDT, CDR2 YNNKEL (reference sequence). The ends were cut back, 4 bases at V and 1 base at J, with 13 bases in the middle. This CDR3 has 15 residues. DNA for the CDR3: TGTGCCAGCAGCCTAAGCGCGGCCAGGAACACTGAAGCTTTCTTT. Translation: CASSLSAARNTEAFF.

The chain carries TRBV11-3 and TRBJ2-5; D may be TRBD1 (5 bases). V gave up 1 base and J gave up 3 bases, with 15 bases separating them. Germline CDR1 and CDR2: SGHNT and YENEEA. There are 16 residues in the CDR3. DNA for the CDR3: TGTGCCAGCAGCTTAGTGTCCGGCAGGGTGGAAGAGACCCAGTACTTC. As protein: CASSLVSGRVEETQYF.

The V gene is TRBV18, the J gene TRBJ1-3; 7 bases fit TRBD1. The CDR3 extends over 16 amino acids. J lost 1 base, V lost 3 bases, and 6 bases had no gene match. Germline-derived CDR1 and CDR2 are KGHSH and LQKENI. The CDR3 DNA reads as TGTGCCAGCTCACCCGGACAGGTTGATTCTGGAAACACCATATATTTT. It translates to CASSPGQVDSGNTIYF.

This clone was recorded a few times. The chain has TRBV5-5 and TRBJ1-1; perhaps TRBD1 as D (6 bases). The germline gives CDR1 SGHKS, CDR2 YYEKEE (reference sequence). Trimming cost V 4 bases and J 5 bases, with 15 bases left between them. CDR3 length equals 14 residues. CDR3 nucleotide sequence: TGTGCCAGCAGCCAACAAACAGGGCGGACTGAAGCTTTCTTT. Translating gives CASSQQTGRTEAFF.

This sequence joins TRBV24-1 and TRBJ2-3; 8 bases agree with TRBD1. V gave up 0 bases and J gave up 6 bases; unmatched junction bases: 4. Germline CDR1 and CDR2: KGHDR and SFDVKD. CDR3 length: 15 residues. The CDR3 region has the DNA TGTGCCACCAGTGATTTGACCCAGGGGGCGGATACGCAGTATTTT. Translating gives CATSDLTQGADTQYF.

This clone has a count of ten or more. The rearrangement uses TRBV7-8 and TRBJ2-2, with unresolved D. This CDR3 contains 16 residues. Looked up from germline, CDR1 is SGHVS and CDR2 is FQNEAQ. The V gene lost 1 base and the J gene lost 4 bases, with 13 bases spanning the gap. The CDR3 sequence: CASSLVDSARTGELFF. Here the CDR3 DNA reads TGTGCCAGCAGCTTAGTAGACTCCGCCCGCACCGGGGAGCTGTTTTTT. The full variable domain, rest sourced from reference TRBV7-8 and TRBJ2-2, is GAGVSQSPRYKVAKRGQDVALRCDPISGHVSLFWYQQALGQGPEFLTYFQNEAQLDKSGLPSDRFFAERPEGSVSTLKIQRTQQEDSAVYLCASSLVDSARTGELFFGEGSRLTVL.